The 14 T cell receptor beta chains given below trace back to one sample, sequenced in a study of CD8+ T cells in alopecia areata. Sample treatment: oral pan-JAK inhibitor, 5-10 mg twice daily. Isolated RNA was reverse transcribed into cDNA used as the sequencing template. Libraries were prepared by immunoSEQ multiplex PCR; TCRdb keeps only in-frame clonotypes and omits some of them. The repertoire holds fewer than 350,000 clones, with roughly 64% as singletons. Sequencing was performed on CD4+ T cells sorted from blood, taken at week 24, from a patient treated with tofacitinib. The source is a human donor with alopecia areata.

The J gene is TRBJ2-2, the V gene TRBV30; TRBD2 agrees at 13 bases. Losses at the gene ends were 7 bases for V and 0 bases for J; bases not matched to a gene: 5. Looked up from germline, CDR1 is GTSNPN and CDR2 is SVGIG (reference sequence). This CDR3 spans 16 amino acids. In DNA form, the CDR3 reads TGTGCCTTTGGGACTAGCGGGGCGTCGAACACCGGGGAGCTGTTTTTT. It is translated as CAFGTSGASNTGELFF.

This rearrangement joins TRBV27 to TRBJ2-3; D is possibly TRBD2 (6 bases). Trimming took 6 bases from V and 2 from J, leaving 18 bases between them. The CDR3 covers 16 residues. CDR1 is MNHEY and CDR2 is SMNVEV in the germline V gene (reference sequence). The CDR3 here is CASRRTAGSHTDTQYF. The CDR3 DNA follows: TGTGCCAGCAGGCGGACGGCGGGGTCACACACAGATACGCAGTATTTT.

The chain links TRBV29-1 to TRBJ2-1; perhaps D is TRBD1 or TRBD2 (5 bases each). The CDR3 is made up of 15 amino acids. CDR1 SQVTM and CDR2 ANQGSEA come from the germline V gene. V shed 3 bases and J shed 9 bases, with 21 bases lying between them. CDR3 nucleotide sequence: TGCAGCGTTGAGATAAGACAGCGGATTATTGGTGAGCAGTTCTTC. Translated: CSVEIRQRIIGEQFF.

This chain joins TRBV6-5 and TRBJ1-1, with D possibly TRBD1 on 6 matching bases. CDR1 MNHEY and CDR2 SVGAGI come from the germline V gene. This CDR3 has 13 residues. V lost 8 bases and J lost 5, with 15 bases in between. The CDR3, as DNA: TGTGCCAGCCTTCGGGGGGCTGAGACTGAAGCTTTCTTT. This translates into CASLRGAETEAFF.

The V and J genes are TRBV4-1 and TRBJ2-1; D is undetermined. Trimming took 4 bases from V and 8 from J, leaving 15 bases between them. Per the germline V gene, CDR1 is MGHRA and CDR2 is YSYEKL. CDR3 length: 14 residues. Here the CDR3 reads CASSLRKIPHEQFF. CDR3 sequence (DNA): TGCGCCAGCAGCCTAAGAAAGATCCCCCATGAGCAGTTCTTC.

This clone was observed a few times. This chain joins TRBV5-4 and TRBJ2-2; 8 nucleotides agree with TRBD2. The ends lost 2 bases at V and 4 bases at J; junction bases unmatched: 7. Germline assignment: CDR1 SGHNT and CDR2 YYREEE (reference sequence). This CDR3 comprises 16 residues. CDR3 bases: TGTGCCAGCAGCTTAACCAGCGGGGGAGCCACCGGGGAGCTGTTTTTT. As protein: CASSLTSGGATGELFF.

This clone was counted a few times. The CDR3 sequence is CASSPRMNTEAFF. As DNA, the CDR3 is TGTGCCAGCTCACCACGGATGAACACTGAAGCTTTCTTT. The gene calls are TRBV18 and TRBJ1-1; no reliable D call. V lost 1 base and J lost 0, with 3 bases in between. CDR1 and CDR2 (germline): KGHSH, LQKENI. The CDR3 is 13 amino acids.

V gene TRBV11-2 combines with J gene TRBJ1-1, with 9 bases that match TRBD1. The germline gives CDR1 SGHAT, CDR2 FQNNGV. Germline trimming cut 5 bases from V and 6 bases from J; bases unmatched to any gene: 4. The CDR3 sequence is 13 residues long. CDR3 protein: CASSPQGAAEAFF. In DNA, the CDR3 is TGTGCCAGCAGCCCACAGGGGGCCGCTGAAGCTTTCTTT.

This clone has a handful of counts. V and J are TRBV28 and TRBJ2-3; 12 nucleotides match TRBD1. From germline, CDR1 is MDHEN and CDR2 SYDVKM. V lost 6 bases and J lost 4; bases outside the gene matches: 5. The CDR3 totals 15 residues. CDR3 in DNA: TGTGCCAGCAGAGCCGGGACAGGGGGCGCAGATACGCAGTATTTT. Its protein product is CASRAGTGGADTQYF.

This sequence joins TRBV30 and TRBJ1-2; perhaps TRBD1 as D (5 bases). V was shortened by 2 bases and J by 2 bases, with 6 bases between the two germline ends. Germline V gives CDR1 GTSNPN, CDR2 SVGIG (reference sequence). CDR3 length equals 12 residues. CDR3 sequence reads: CAWSSGNYGYTF. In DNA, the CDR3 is TGTGCCTGGAGTTCAGGGAACTATGGCTACACCTTC.

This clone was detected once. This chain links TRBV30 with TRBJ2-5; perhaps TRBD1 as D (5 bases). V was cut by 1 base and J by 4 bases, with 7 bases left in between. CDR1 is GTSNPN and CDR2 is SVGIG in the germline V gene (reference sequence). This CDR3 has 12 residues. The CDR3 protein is CAWSDTGETQYF. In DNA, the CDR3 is TGTGCCTGGAGTGATACAGGAGAGACCCAGTACTTC.

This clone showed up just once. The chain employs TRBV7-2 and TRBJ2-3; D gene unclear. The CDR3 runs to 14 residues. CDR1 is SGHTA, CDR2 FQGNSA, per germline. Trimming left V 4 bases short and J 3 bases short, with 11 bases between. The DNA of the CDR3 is TGTGCCAGCAGCTCTCTAGGGTATACAGATACGCAGTATTTT. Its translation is CASSSLGYTDTQYF.

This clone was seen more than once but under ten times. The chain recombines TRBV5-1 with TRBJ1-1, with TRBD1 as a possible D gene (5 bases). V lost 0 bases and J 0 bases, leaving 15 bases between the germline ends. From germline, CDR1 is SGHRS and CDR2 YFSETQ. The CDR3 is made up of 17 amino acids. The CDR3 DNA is TGCGCCAGCAGCTTGGCCTATGGCGTGGGACTGAACACTGAAGCTTTCTTT. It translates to CASSLAYGVGLNTEAFF.

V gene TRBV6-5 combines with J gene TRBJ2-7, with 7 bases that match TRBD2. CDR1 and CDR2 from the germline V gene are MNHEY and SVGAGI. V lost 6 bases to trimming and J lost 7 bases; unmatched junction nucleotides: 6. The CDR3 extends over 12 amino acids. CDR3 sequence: CASSRTSEEQYF. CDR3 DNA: TGTGCCAGCAGCCGCACTAGCGAAGAGCAGTACTTC.